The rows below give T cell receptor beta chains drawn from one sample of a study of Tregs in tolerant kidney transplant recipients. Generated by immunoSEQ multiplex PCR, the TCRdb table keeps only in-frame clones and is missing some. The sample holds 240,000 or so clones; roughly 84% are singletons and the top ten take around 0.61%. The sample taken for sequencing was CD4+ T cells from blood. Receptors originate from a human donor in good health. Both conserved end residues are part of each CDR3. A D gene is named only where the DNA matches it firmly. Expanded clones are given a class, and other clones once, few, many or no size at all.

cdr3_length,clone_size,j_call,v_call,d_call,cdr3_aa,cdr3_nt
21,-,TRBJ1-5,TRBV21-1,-,CASSKFVLRDREGPDNQPQHF,TGTGCCAGCAGCAAATTCGTGCTCCGGGACAGGGAGGGACCAGATAATCAGCCCCAGCATTTT
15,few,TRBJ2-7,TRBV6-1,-,CASRKDRTFSYEQYF,TGTGCCAGCAGGAAAGACAGGACTTTTTCCTACGAGCAGTACTTC
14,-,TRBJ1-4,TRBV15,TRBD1,CATSRQTGNEKLFF,TGTGCCACCAGCAGACAGACAGGGAATGAAAAACTGTTTTTT
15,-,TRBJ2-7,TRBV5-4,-,CASSREGGWGYEQYF,TGTGCCAGCAGCCGGGAAGGAGGTTGGGGGTACGAGCAGTACTTC
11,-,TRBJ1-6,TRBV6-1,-,CASASVSPLHF,TGTGCCAGCGCGTCGGTTTCACCCCTCCACTTT
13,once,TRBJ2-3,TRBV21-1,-,CASRAGGTDTQYF,TGTGCCAGCAGAGCGGGCGGCACAGATACGCAGTATTTT
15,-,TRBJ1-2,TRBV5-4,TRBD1,CASSSGQAVDYGYTF,TGTGCCAGCAGCTCCGGACAGGCGGTTGACTATGGCTACACCTTC
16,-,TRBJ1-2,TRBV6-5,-,CASSYSKAGSRYGYTF,TGTGCCAGCAGTTACTCGAAGGCAGGGTCTCGCTATGGCTACACCTTC
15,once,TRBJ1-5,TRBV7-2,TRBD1,CASSTGQGRYQPQHF,TGTGCCAGCAGTACGGGACAGGGGAGATATCAGCCCCAGCATTTT
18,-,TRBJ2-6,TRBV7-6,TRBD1,CASSLWTGGLSGANVLTF,TGTGCCAGCAGCCTCTGGACAGGGGGGCTCTCTGGGGCCAACGTCCTGACTTTC
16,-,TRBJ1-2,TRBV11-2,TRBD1,CASSWDRGNPNYGYTF,TGTGCCAGCAGCTGGGACAGGGGAAACCCTAACTATGGCTACACCTTC
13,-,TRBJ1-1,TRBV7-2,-,CASSSTVNTEAFF,TGTGCCAGCAGCTCTACTGTGAACACTGAAGCTTTCTTT
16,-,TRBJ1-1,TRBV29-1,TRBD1,CSVRDRVGFMNTEAFF,TGCAGCGTTAGGGACAGGGTGGGCTTTATGAACACTGAAGCTTTCTTT
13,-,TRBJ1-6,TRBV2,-,CARQTNGDSPLHF,TGTGCCAGACAGACAAATGGGGATTCACCCCTCCACTTT
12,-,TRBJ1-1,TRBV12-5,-,CASGLLNTEAFF,TGTGCTAGTGGTTTGCTGAACACTGAAGCTTTCTTT
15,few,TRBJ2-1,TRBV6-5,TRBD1,CASSLDRGSYNEQFF,TGTGCCAGCAGTTTGGACAGGGGGAGCTACAATGAGCAGTTCTTC
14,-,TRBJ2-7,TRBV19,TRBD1,CASSRSRDRYEQYF,TGTGCCAGTAGTAGGTCCCGGGACAGATACGAGCAGTACTTC
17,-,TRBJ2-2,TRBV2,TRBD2,CASRGTSGRAGTGELFF,TGTGCCAGCCGCGGGACTAGCGGGAGGGCCGGCACCGGGGAGCTGTTTTTT
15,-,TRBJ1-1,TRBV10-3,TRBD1,CAISPGGGGYTEAFF,TGTGCCATCAGTCCAGGGGGCGGTGGGTACACTGAAGCTTTCTTT
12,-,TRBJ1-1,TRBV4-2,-,CASSQEIGKAFF,TGTGCCAGCAGCCAAGAAATCGGAAAAGCTTTCTTT